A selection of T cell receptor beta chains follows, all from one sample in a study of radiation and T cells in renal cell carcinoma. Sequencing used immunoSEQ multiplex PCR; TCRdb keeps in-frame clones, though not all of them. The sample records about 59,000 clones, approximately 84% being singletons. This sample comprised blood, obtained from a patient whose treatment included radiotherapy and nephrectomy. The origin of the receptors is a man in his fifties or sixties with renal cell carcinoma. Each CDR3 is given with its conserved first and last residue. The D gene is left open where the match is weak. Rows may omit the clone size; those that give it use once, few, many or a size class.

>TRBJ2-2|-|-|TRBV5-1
TGCGCCAGCAGCCCCGGGTCGGGTCCTAACACCGGGGAGCTGTTTTTT
CASSPGSGPNTGELFF
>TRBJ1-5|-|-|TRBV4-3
TGCGCCAGCAGCCCCTCGGGGCAGGGGAATCAGCCCCAGCATTTT
CASSPSGQGNQPQHF
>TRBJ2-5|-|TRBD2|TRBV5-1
TGCGCCAGCAGTCCAGCGGGAGAGATAGAGACCCAGTACTTC
CASSPAGEIETQYF
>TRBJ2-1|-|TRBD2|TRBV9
TGTGCCAGCAGCGTAGAGGGAGGGAGGTACAATGAGCAGTTCTTC
CASSVEGGRYNEQFF
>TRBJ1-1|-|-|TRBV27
TGTGCCAGCAGTTTTGGGCAGAACACTGAAGCTTTCTTT
CASSFGQNTEAFF
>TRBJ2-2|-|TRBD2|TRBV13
TGTGCCAGCAGCACCGGGACTAGCGGGAGTAGGATCGGGGAGCTGTTTTTT
CASSTGTSGSRIGELFF
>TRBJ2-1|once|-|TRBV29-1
TGCAGCGTTGAAGGCCCCTCGGCCACGCAGTTCTTC
CSVEGPSATQFF
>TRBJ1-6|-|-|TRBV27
TGTGCCAGCAGTTTATTCCAGGGTCCCGGTTCACCCCTCCACTTT
CASSLFQGPGSPLHF
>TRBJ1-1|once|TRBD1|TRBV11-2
TGTGCCAGCAGCTTAGCAGGGGGGAACACTGAAGCTTTCTTT
CASSLAGGNTEAFF
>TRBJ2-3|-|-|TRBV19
TGTGCCAGTAGTTCCCCGGCCTCACATAACACAGATACGCAGTATTTT
CASSSPASHNTDTQYF
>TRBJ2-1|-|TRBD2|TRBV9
TGTGCCAGCAGCGTACTAGCGGGAGGGCCCTATGAGCAGTTCTTC
CASSVLAGGPYEQFF
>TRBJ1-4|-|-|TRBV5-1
TGCGCCAGCAGCCCGATCAGGGATACAGGCGAAAAACTGTTTTTT
CASSPIRDTGEKLFF
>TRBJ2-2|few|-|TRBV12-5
TGTGCTAGTGGTTCGGGGGTCTCGAACACCGGGGAGCTGTTTTTT
CASGSGVSNTGELFF
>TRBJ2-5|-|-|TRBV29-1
TGCAGCGTTCATAACGTCCCAAAAGAGACCCAGTACTTC
CSVHNVPKETQYF
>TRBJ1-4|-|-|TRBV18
TGTGCCAGCTCACTCCTGGGGACTAATGAAAAACTGTTTTTT
CASSLLGTNEKLFF
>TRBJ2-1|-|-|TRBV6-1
TGTGCCAGCAGTGAACGCCCCGGGGCCTACAATGAGCAGTTCTTC
CASSERPGAYNEQFF
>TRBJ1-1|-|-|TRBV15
TGTGCCACCAGCAGAGATTTGGGGTACGGGGACACTGAAGCTTTCTTT
CATSRDLGYGDTEAFF
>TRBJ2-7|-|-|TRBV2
TGTGCCAGCAGACGACAGGAGTACGAGCAGTACTTC
CASRRQEYEQYF
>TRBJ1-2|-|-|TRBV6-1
TGTGCCAGCAGCTCCCAGGGGCATGACTATGGCTACACCTTC
CASSSQGHDYGYTF
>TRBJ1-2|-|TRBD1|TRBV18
TGTGCCAGCTCACCAGGGGGACAGAGCTATGGCTACACCTTC
CASSPGGQSYGYTF
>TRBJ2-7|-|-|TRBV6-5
TGTGCCAGCAGACTCTTAACGAGGCAGGACGACGAGCAGTACTTC
CASRLLTRQDDEQYF
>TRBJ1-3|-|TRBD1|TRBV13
TGTGCCAGCAGCACAGAGGGGGCTCCGACCATATATTTT
CASSTEGAPTIYF
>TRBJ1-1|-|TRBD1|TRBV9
TGTGCCAGCAGCGTAGGACAGGGGGCGAGGTCTGAAGCTTTCTTT
CASSVGQGARSEAFF
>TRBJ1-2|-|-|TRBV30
TGTGCCTGGAGTGAACGTGGCAGGGTCTCTGGCTACACCTTC
CAWSERGRVSGYTF
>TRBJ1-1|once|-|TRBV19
TGTGCCAGTAGTATGAGGGGGAACACTGAAGCTTTCTTT
CASSMRGNTEAFF
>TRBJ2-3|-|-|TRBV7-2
TGTGCCAGCAGCTTAGCTGGGGGAATCATAAGCACAGATACGCAGTATTTT
CASSLAGGIISTDTQYF
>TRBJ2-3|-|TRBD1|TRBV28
TGTGCCAGCGTCGGACAGGGGGGAGTCTCAGATACGCAGTATTTT
CASVGQGGVSDTQYF
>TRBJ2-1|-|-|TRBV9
TGTGCCAGCAACAGAGAGGGGGAACGCTCCTACAATGAGCAGTTCTTC
CASNREGERSYNEQFF
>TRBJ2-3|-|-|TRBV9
TGTGCCAGCACCCCAGGTGTTATAACAGATACGCAGTATTTT
CASTPGVITDTQYF